This is a list of T cell receptor beta chains from one sample in a study of CXCR3-negative and CXCR3-positive naive CD8 T cells. TCRdb reprocessed the 5' RACE reads, with one entry per CDR3 protein and no DNA. Recorded here are about 130,000 distinct CDR3 sequences; the top ten clones represent just under 0.5%. Input material: naive CXCR3- CD8+ T cells from blood. These receptor sequences come from a human donor in good health. Some clones in this sample may be carry-over from other donors' samples. Each CDR3 is given with its conserved first and last residue.

J gene	V gene	CDR3 protein
TRBJ1-1	TRBV29-1	CSVLFPGGGAEAFF
TRBJ2-1	TRBV6-6	CASSYPSGPPSYNEQFF
TRBJ2-1	TRBV29-1	CSVGQASSYNEQFF
TRBJ1-4	TRBV4-3	CASSQDWRATNEKLFF
TRBJ2-2	TRBV10-1	CASSDGDAGELFF
TRBJ2-7	TRBV29-1	CSVYGQTYEQYF
TRBJ1-1	TRBV7-2	CASSFVGTGIAEAFF
TRBJ2-1	TRBV9	CASSVRGFDNEQFF
TRBJ2-1	TRBV19	CASSVGAVYNEQFF
TRBJ2-1	TRBV4-3	CASSQTHRGPVYNEQFF
TRBJ1-5	TRBV10-1	CANPKQGRFRYQPQHF
TRBJ2-7	TRBV20-1	CSARDIPQSSYEQYF
TRBJ2-1	TRBV11-2	CASRRGQNNEQFF
TRBJ2-1	TRBV6-4	CASSDRLAGGLFF
TRBJ1-2	TRBV28	CASSYHVQGLNGYTF
TRBJ1-1	TRBV20-1	CSAKNTGDVYVRTEAFF
TRBJ1-1	TRBV28	CASRQRTEAFF
TRBJ1-2	TRBV10-3	CAISDEGTYGYTF
TRBJ2-1	TRBV7-9	CASSSRAGGFNEQFF
TRBJ2-7	TRBV7-2	CASSSLGRPDHEQYF
TRBJ2-1	TRBV5-8	CASSLGGPRNEQFF
TRBJ2-1	TRBV5-1	CASSLEDSDYNEQFF
TRBJ2-3	TRBV5-6	CASSFSGGGLTDTQYF
TRBJ2-7	TRBV12-3/TRBV12-4	CASRLGQYEQYF
TRBJ1-1	TRBV6-5	CASSSFMNTEAFF
TRBJ2-1	TRBV28	CASTNPGLAGSSSYNEQFF
TRBJ2-1	TRBV18	CASSPSGEQFF
TRBJ2-7	TRBV28	CASSLRTGLYEQYF
TRBJ1-6	TRBV3-1	CASSTRDRYNSPLHF